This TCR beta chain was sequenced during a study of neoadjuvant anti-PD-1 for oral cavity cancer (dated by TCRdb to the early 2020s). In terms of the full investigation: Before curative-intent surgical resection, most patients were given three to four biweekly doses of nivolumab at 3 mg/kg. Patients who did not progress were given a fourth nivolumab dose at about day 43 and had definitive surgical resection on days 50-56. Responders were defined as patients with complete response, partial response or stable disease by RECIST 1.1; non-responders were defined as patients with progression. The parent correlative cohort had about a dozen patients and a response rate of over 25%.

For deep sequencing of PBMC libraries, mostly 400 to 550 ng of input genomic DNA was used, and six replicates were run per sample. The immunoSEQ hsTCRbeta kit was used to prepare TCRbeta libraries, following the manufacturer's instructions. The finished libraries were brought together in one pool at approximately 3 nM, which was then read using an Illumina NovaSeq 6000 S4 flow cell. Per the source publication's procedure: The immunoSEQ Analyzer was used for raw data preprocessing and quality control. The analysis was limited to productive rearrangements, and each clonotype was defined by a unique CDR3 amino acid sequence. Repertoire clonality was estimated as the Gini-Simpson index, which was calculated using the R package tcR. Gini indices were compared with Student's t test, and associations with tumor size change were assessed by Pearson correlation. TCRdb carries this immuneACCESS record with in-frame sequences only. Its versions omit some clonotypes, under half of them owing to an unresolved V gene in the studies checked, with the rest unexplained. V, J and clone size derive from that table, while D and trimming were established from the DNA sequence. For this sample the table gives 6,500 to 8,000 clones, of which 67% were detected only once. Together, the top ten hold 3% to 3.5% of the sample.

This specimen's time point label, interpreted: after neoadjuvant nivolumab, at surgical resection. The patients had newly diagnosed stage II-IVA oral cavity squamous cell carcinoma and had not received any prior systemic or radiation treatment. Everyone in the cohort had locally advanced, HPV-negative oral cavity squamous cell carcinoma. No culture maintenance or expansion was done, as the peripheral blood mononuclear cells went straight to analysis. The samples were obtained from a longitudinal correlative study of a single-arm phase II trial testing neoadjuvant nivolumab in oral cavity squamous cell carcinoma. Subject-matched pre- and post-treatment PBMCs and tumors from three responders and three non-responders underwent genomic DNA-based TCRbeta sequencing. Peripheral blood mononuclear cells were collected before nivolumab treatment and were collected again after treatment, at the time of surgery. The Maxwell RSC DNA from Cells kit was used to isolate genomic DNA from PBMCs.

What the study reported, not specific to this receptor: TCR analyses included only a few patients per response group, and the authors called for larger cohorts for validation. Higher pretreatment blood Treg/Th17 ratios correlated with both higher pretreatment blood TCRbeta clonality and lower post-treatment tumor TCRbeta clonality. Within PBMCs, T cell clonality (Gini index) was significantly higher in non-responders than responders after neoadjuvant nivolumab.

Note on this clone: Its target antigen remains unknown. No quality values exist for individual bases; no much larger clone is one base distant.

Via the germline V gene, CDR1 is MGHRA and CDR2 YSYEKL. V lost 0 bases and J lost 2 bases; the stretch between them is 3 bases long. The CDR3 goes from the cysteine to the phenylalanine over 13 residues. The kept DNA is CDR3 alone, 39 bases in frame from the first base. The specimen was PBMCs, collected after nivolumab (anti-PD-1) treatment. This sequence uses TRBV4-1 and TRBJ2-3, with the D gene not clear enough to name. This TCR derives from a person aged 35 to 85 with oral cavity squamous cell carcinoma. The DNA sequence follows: TGCGCCAGCAGCCAAGAGGCCACAGATACGCAGTATTTT. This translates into CASSQEATDTQYF.